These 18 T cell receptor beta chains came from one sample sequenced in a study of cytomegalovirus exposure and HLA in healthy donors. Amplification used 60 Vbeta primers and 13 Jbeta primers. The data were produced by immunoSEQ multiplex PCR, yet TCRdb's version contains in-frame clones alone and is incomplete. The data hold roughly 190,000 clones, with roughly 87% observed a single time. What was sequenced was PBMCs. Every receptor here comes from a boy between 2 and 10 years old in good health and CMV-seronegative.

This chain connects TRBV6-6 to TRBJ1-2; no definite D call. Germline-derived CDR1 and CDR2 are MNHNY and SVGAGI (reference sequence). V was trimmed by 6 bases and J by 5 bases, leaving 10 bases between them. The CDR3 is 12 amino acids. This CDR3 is CASSQSAYGYTF. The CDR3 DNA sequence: TGTGCCAGCAGCCAAAGCGCATATGGCTACACCTTC.

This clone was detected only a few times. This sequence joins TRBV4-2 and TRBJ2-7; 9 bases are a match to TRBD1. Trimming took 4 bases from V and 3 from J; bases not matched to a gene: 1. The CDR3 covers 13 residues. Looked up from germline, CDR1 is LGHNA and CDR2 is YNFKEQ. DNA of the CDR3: TGTGCCAGCAGCCTGGGACAGGGCTACGAGCAGTACTTC. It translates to CASSLGQGYEQYF.

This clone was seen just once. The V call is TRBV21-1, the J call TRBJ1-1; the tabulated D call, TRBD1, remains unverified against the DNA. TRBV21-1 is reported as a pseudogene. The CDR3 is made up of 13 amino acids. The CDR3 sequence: CASSRGLLSEAFF. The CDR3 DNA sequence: TGTGCCAGCAGCAGGGGGCTTCTCTCTGAAGCTTTCTTT.

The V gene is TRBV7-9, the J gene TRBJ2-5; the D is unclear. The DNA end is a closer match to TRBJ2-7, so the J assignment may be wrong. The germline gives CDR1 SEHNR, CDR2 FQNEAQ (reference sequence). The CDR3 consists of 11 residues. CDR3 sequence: CASSDSYEQYF. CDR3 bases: TGTGCCAGCAGCGACTCCTACGAGCAGTACTTC.

CDR3 sequence reads: CSVGGLTSPTVDTQYF. The CDR3 DNA reads as TGCAGCGTTGGTGGACTGACTAGTCCCACAGTGGATACGCAGTATTTT. The V gene is TRBV29-1, the J gene TRBJ2-3, with D possibly matching TRBD2 (6 bases). CDR3 size: 16 residues. V dropped 4 bases and J dropped 6 bases, with 23 bases sitting between them. Germline-derived CDR1 and CDR2 are SQVTM and ANQGSEA.

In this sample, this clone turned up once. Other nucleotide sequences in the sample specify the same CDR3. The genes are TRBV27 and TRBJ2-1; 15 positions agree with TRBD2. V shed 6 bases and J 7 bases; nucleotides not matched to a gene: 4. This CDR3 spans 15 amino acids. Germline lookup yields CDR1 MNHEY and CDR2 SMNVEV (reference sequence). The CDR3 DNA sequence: TGTGCCAGCAGCCTTGGACTAGCGGGAGGGAATGAGCAGTTCTTC. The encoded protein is CASSLGLAGGNEQFF.

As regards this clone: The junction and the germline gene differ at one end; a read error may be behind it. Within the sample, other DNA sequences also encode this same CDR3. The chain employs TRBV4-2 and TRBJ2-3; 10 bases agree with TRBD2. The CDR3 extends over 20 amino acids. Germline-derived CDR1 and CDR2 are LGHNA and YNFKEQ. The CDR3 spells CASSQDRRLAGASSTDTQYF. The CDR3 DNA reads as TGTGCCAGCAGCCAAGATCGTCGGCTAGCGGGGGCCTCTAGCACGGATACGCAGTATTTT.

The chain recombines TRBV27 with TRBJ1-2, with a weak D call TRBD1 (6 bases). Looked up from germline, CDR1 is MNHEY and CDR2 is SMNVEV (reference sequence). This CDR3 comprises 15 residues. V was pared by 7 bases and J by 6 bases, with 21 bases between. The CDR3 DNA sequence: TGTGCCAGCACCGACTACCCCGTAGGGGGACATGGCTACACCTTC. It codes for CASTDYPVGGHGYTF.

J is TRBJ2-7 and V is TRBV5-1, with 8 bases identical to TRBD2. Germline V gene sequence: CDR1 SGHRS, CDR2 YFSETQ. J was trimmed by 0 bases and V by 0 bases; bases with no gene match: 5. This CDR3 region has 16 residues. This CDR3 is CASSLAGGGSSYEQYF. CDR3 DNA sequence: TGCGCCAGCAGCTTGGCCGGGGGGGGTTCCTCCTACGAGCAGTACTTC.

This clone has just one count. CDR3 nucleotides: TGTGCCAGCAGCCCTCAGGGGGCGGCGCACACTGAAGCTTTCTTT. Its translation: CASSPQGAAHTEAFF. V and J are TRBV28 and TRBJ1-1, with 8 bases fitting TRBD1. V lost 6 bases and J lost 3; bases outside the gene matches: 9. Per the germline V gene, CDR1 is MDHEN and CDR2 is SYDVKM. The CDR3 consists of 15 residues.

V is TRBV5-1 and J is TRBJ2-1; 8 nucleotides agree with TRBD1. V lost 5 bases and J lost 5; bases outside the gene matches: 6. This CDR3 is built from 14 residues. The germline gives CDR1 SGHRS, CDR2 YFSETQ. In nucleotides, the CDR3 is TGCGCCAGCAGACCCTTGGACAGGGACAATGAGCAGTTCTTC. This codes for CASRPLDRDNEQFF.

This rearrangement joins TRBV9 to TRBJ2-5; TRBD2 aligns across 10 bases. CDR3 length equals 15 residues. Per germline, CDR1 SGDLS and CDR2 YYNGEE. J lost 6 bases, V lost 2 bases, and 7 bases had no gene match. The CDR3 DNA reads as TGTGCCAGCAGCGTGAATAGCGGGAGGATCAAGACCCAGTACTTC. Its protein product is CASSVNSGRIKTQYF.

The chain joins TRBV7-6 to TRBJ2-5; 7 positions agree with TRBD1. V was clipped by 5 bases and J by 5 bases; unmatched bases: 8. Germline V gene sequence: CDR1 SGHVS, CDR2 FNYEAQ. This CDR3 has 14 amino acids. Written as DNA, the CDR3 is TGTGCCAGCAGCCCCAGGACAGGATGGGAGACCCAGTACTTC. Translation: CASSPRTGWETQYF.

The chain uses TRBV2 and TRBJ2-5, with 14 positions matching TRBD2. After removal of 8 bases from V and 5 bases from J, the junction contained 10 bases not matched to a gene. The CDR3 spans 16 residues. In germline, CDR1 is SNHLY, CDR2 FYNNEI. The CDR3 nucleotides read TGTGCCAGCGCGGGACTAGCGGGGGTTTATCGCGAGACCCAGTACTTC. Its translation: CASAGLAGVYRETQYF.

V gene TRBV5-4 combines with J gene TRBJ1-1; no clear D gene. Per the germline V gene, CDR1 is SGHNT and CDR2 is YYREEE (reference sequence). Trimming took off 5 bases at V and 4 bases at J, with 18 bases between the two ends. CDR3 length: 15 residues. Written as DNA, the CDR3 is TGTGCCAGCAGGCGCGGCCCTATAACTCCCACTGAAGCTTTCTTT. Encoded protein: CASRRGPITPTEAFF.

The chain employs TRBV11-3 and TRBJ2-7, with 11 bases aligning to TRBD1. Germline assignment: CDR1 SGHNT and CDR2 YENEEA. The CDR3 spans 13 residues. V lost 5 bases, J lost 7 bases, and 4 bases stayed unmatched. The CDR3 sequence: CASSLGTGGEQYF. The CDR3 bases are TGTGCCAGCAGCCTTGGGACAGGGGGTGAGCAGTACTTC.

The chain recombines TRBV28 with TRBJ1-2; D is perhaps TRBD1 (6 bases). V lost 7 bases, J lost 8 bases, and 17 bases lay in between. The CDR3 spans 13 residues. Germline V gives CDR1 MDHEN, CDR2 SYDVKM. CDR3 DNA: TGTGCCAGCAAGCCGACAGGCCCTATGGGCTACACCTTC. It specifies CASKPTGPMGYTF.

Written as DNA, the CDR3 is TGCGCCAGCAGCTTGGGGGCGGGTAGTGAAAAACTGTTTTTT. Translating it yields CASSLGAGSEKLFF. The chain recombines TRBV5-1 with TRBJ1-4; no reliable D call. Trimming took 0 bases from V and 7 from J, leaving 10 bases between them. The length of the CDR3 is 14 residues. CDR1 and CDR2 (germline): SGHRS, YFSETQ.